Following are 5 T cell receptor beta chains from one sample sequenced in a study of cytomegalovirus exposure and HLA in healthy donors. In the PCR, 60 Vbeta and 13 Jbeta primers were used. Clones were sequenced by immunoSEQ multiplex PCR, and TCRdb holds only the in-frame ones, with some missing. In the table there are about 120,000 clones, 75% of which are singletons. Sequences were obtained from PBMCs. All receptors derive from a woman in her forties or fifties in good health and CMV-seronegative.

In its sample, this clone was seen a few times. Relative to the germline gene, one junction end is altered; a read error may explain this. V usage is TRBV7-3 and J usage is TRBJ2-7; 9 nucleotides line up with TRBD1. This CDR3 is 20 amino acids long. In germline, CDR1 is SGHTA, CDR2 FQGTGA. CDR3 DNA sequence: TGTTCCAGCAGCTTAATTGGGGTGACAGGGGGAGATTATCGGGACTACGAGCAGTACTTC. This translates into CSSSLIGVTGGDYRDYEQYF. Full variable domain (rest looked up from reference TRBV7-3 and TRBJ2-7): GAGVSQTPSNKVTEKGKYVELRCDPISGHTALYWYRQSLGQGPEFLIYFQGTGAADDSGLPNDRFFAVRPEGSVSTLKIQRTERGDSAVYLCSSSLIGVTGGDYRDYEQYFGPGTRLTVT.

As DNA, the CDR3 is TGCGCCAGCAGCTCACCGGGACTCTCCTACGAGCAGTACTTC. Protein product: CASSSPGLSYEQYF. The rearrangement links TRBV5-1 to TRBJ2-7, with D perhaps matching TRBD2 (6 bases). From germline, CDR1 is SGHRS and CDR2 YFSETQ. Trimming removed 3 bases at V and 0 bases at J, with 10 bases between. This CDR3 region has 14 residues.

The chain employs TRBV29-1 and TRBJ2-1; 7 bases agree with TRBD2. CDR3 length: 14 amino acids. In germline, CDR1 is SQVTM, CDR2 ANQGSEA. The V segment lost 3 bases and the J segment 9 bases; nucleotides outside the gene matches: 11. The CDR3: CSVDRSAGWGEQFF. Here the CDR3 DNA reads TGCAGCGTTGACCGCTCAGCGGGATGGGGTGAGCAGTTCTTC.

The V gene is TRBV21-1, the J gene TRBJ2-7; the table's D call of TRBD1 was not tested on the DNA. TRBV21-1 is labeled a pseudogene. The CDR3 runs 20 residues. CDR3 loop: CASSTQTGQGQLPFRCEQYF. CDR3 coding DNA: TGTGCCAGCAGCACCCAGACCGGACAGGGTCAATTGCCCTTCAGGTGCGAGCAGTACTTC.

The chain links TRBV7-2 to TRBJ2-3; no definite D call. V was trimmed by 1 base and J by 5 bases, leaving 7 bases between them. Germline V gives CDR1 SGHTA, CDR2 FQGNSA. This CDR3 contains 13 residues. CDR3 loop: CASSLDFRDTQYF. CDR3 DNA sequence: TGTGCCAGCAGCTTAGATTTTAGAGATACGCAGTATTTT.